This T cell receptor (beta chain) was retrieved from a study of blood T cell repertoires in COVID-19. Original processing methods: Amplification of reference gene primers was used by the study to estimate nucleated cell counts. Sequencing used immunoSEQ multiplex PCR; TCRdb keeps in-frame clones, though not all of them. That table furnishes V, J and clone size, whereas the DNA furnished D and trimming. The sample has under 55,000 clones, about nine tenths seen once. The CDR3 length is 16 residues. J was trimmed by 5 bases and V by 4 bases; bases with no gene match: 10. Germline V gene lookup returns CDR1 SGHRS and CDR2 YFSETQ.

The source material was peripheral blood. This TCR was recovered from a human donor in a cohort sampled during active COVID-19. The rearrangement uses TRBV5-1 and TRBJ2-2; 8 nucleotides align to TRBD1. CDR3 bases: TGCGCCAGCAGCGGGGATTGGCAGGGGGCGACCGGGGAGCTGTTTTTT. As protein: CASSGDWQGATGELFF.